This record concerns one T cell receptor beta chain sequence. Its antigen remains unknown. V was trimmed by 3 bases and J by 1 base, leaving 23 bases between them. There are 18 residues in the CDR3. Germline assignment: CDR1 DFQATT and CDR2 SNEGSKA (reference sequence). The sample is drawn from a study of T-cell reconstitution after alpha-beta-depleted transplantation in children. Study findings and constraints: Counts and diversity of T cells one year after transplant came mostly from newly produced T cells. About two months after transplant, alpha-beta T cells reportedly came from several hundred expanded graft clones.

During its preparation, the TCRbeta library received unique molecular identifiers. TCRdb passed the PCR reads through MiXCR, listing each CDR3 protein once. The table includes tens of thousands of distinct CDR3 sequences, approximately 8.7% detected once. V usage is TRBV20-1 and J usage is TRBJ2-3; D is undetermined. The source was PBMCs, mostly from graft donor cells, collected 60 days after TCRalphabeta/CD19-depleted stem cell transplant. The receptor comes from a male patient between 2 and 10 years old who had a stem cell transplant for chronic granulomatous disease, so the T cells may come from the graft donor. The CDR3 DNA reads as TGCAGTGCTAGGAACCCCACCCCCCGGACCATTCGCACAGATACGCAGTATTTT. Translation gives CSARNPTPRTIRTDTQYF.